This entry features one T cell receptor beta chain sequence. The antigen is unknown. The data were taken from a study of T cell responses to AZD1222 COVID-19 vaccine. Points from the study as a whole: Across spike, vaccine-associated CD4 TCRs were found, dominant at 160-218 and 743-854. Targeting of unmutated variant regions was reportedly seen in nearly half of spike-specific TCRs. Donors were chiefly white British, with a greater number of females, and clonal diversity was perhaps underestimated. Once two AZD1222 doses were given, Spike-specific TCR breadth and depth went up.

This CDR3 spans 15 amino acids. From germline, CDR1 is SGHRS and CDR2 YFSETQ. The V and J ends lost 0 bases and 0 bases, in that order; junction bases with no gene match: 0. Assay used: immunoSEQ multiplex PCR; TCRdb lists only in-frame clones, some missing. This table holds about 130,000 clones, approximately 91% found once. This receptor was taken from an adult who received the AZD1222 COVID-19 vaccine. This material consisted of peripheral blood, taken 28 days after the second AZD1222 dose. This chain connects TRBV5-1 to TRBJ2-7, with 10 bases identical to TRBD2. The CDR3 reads CASSLGLAGSYEQYF. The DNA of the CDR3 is TGCGCCAGCAGCTTGGGACTAGCGGGCTCCTACGAGCAGTACTTC.